What follows are 29 T cell receptor beta chains derived from one specimen sequenced in a study of cytomegalovirus exposure and HLA in healthy donors. Both 60 Vbeta primers and 13 Jbeta primers went into the PCR. The repertoire was sequenced with immunoSEQ multiplex PCR; TCRdb's copy has only in-frame clones and lacks some. The profile shows 100,000 or so clones, just over 75% of them singletons. Input material: PBMCs. These receptor sequences come from a man aged 35 to 55 in good health and CMV-seropositive.

The genes are TRBV5-6 and TRBJ2-2; TRBD2 aligns across 10 bases. Germline V CDR1 and CDR2: SGHDT, YYEEEE. This CDR3 spans 19 amino acids. J gave up 4 bases and V 1 base, and 13 bases lay outside the gene matches. CDR3 sequence reads: CASSLWGGLAGDSTGELFF. CDR3 nucleotides: TGTGCCAGCAGCTTGTGGGGCGGGCTAGCGGGAGACTCCACCGGGGAGCTGTTTTTT.

The chain is built from TRBV7-8 and TRBJ2-1, with TRBD1 identical over 7 bases. The CDR3 is made up of 17 amino acids. Germline assignment: CDR1 SGHVS and CDR2 FQNEAQ. V dropped 1 base and J dropped 7; count of bases not matched to a gene: 13. CDR3 sequence (DNA): TGTGCCAGCAGCTTAGGAGGTATCAGGGGGTCGATGAATGAGCAGTTCTTC. Translated, it gives CASSLGGIRGSMNEQFF.

This chain uses TRBV5-4 with TRBJ1-1; TRBD1 agrees at 7 bases. The CDR3 length is 16 residues. Germline V CDR1 and CDR2: SGHNT, YYREEE (reference sequence). V lost 3 bases, J lost 0 bases, and 8 bases stayed unmatched. The CDR3 nucleotides read TGTGCCAGCAGCTCACCCCGGGGACAGATGAACACTGAAGCTTTCTTT. Amino acids: CASSSPRGQMNTEAFF.

This clone was counted between two and nine times. This chain uses TRBV7-9 with TRBJ2-7; the match to TRBD1 covers 7 bases. Trimming took 6 bases from V and 2 from J; bases not matched to a gene: 7. CDR3 length equals 14 residues. Germline V CDR1 and CDR2: SEHNR, FQNEAQ (reference sequence). DNA of the CDR3: TGTGCCAGCAGGCGGGCCGGGACAGCCTACGAGCAGTACTTC. It codes for CASRRAGTAYEQYF.

The chain employs TRBV6-6 and TRBJ1-5; no clear D gene. This CDR3 region has 14 residues. Trimming pared 8 bases from V and 2 bases from J, leaving 13 bases between. Germline V gene data show CDR1 as MNHNY and CDR2 as SVGAGI (reference sequence). CDR3 loop: CASAGGVGNQPQHF. The CDR3 DNA reads as TGTGCCAGCGCTGGCGGGGTTGGCAATCAGCCCCAGCATTTT.

For this clone: A junction end diverges from the germline sequence, so it may reflect a read error. The V call is TRBV7-2, the J call TRBJ2-7; TRBD1 agrees at 9 bases. Looked up from germline, CDR1 is SGHTA and CDR2 is FQGNSA. The CDR3 length is 13 residues. This CDR3 is CASSPRTGEGCSF. Here the CDR3 DNA reads TGTGCCAGCAGCCCTCGGACAGGGGAGGGCTGCTCCTTC.

The CDR3 coding sequence is TGTGCCAGCAGCTCCGCCTTGACAGGCTATGGCTACACCTTC. It encodes CASSSALTGYGYTF. The chain couples TRBV7-9 to TRBJ1-2; D possibly corresponds to TRBD1 (6 bases). V gave up 4 bases and J gave up 4 bases, with 13 bases separating them. Germline-derived CDR1 and CDR2 are SEHNR and FQNEAQ (reference sequence). The CDR3 has 14 residues. The whole variable domain, remainder taken from reference TRBV7-9 and TRBJ1-2, is DTGVSQNPRHKITKRGQNVTFRCDPISEHNRLYWYRQTLGQGPEFLTYFQNEAQLEKSRLLSDRFSAERPKGSFSTLEIQRTEQGDSAMYLCASSSALTGYGYTFGSGTRLTVV.

The chain carries TRBV6-4 and TRBJ2-1; 8 nucleotides align to TRBD2. V was clipped by 8 bases and J by 6 bases; unmatched bases: 9. Germline loops: CDR1 MRHNA, CDR2 SNTAGT. The CDR3 spans 14 residues. The CDR3 nucleotides are TGTGCCAGCTCCAGCGGGGGAGGTGGCAATGAGCAGTTCTTC. Protein sequence: CASSSGGGGNEQFF.

V gene TRBV19 combines with J gene TRBJ2-3; 9 bases agree with TRBD1. Per germline, CDR1 LNHDA and CDR2 SQIVND (reference sequence). The CDR3 is made up of 15 amino acids. Trimming removed 7 bases from V and 4 bases from J; junction bases left unmatched: 9. The CDR3 reads CASKKGDRAPDTQYF. For the CDR3, the DNA is TGTGCCAGTAAAAAAGGGGACAGGGCTCCAGATACGCAGTATTTT.

In this sample, this clone turned up a few times. This chain links TRBV15 with TRBJ2-7, with 7 bases that match TRBD1. Germline CDR1 LNHNV, CDR2 YYDKDF (reference sequence). The CDR3 loop spans 16 amino acids. V lost 0 bases to trimming and J lost 0 bases; unmatched junction nucleotides: 5. The CDR3 DNA sequence: TGTGCCACCAGCAGAGATCTTGGGGACAGCTCCTACGAGCAGTACTTC. Its protein product is CATSRDLGDSSYEQYF.

About this clone itself: Other nucleotide sequences in the sample specify the same CDR3. The chain is built from TRBV7-2 and TRBJ1-5, with D unresolved. CDR3 length: 12 amino acids. Germline assignment: CDR1 SGHTA and CDR2 FQGNSA. The ends were cut back, 2 bases at V and 4 bases at J, with 3 bases in the middle. CDR3 bases: TGTGCCAGCAGCTTACCGAATCAGCCCCAGCATTTT. Protein sequence: CASSLPNQPQHF.

The rearrangement joins TRBV7-6 to TRBJ2-5; 11 bases map to TRBD1. Germline CDR1 reads SGHVS; CDR2 reads FNYEAQ. Trimming cost V 5 bases and J 5 bases; bases outside gene matches: 13. This CDR3 is 17 amino acids long. CDR3 DNA: TGTGCCAGCAGCCTAGGACAGGGGGCGGCCCCCCGGGAGACCCAGTACTTC. This gives the protein CASSLGQGAAPRETQYF.

The J gene is TRBJ2-1, the V gene TRBV9; 11 bases match TRBD2. The V gene end was trimmed by 4 bases and the J gene end by 0 bases; junction bases not matched to a gene: 9. Germline loops: CDR1 SGDLS, CDR2 YYNGEE. CDR3 length: 18 residues. CDR3 sequence: CASSSLAGGFSSYNEQFF. The CDR3 DNA is TGTGCCAGCAGCAGCCTAGCGGGGGGCTTTAGCTCCTACAATGAGCAGTTCTTC.

The chain links TRBV30 to TRBJ1-1; TRBD1 matches 9 bases. The CDR3 runs 13 residues. Trimming took 3 bases from V and 3 from J; bases not matched to a gene: 2. Germline lookup yields CDR1 GTSNPN and CDR2 SVGIG (reference sequence). The CDR3 loop is CAWRRDRDTEAFF. In DNA form, the CDR3 reads TGTGCCTGGAGACGGGACAGGGACACTGAAGCTTTCTTT.

As regards this clone: A read error may produce the germline difference seen at one junction end. V is TRBV5-5 and J is TRBJ2-4, with D uncertain. The CDR3 runs 15 residues. Germline loops: CDR1 SGHKS, CDR2 YYEKEE (reference sequence). The CDR3, as DNA: TGTGCCAGCAGCGGATTGACATGGCCCAAAAACAGTCAGTACTTC. Its translation: CASSGLTWPKNSQYF.

The CDR3 DNA reads as TGTGCCAGCAAGGGACTCGCGGGGTTCACTGAAGCTTTCTTT. Translated, it gives CASKGLAGFTEAFF. V gene TRBV7-2 combines with J gene TRBJ1-1, with TRBD1 as a possible D gene (5 bases). CDR1 SGHTA and CDR2 FQGNSA come from the germline V gene. Trimming cost V 7 bases and J 4 bases, with 16 bases left between them. This CDR3 is 14 amino acids long. Variable domain in full (rest from reference TRBV7-2 and TRBJ1-1): GAGVSQSPSNKVTEKGKDVELRCDPISGHTALYWYRQSLGQGLEFLIYFQGNSAPDKSGLPSDRFSAERTGGSVSTLTIQRTQQEDSAVYLCASKGLAGFTEAFFGQGTRLTVV.

The V call is TRBV5-4, the J call TRBJ1-2, with D perhaps TRBD1 (6 bases). CDR1 and CDR2 from the germline V gene are SGHNT and YYREEE (reference sequence). The CDR3 sequence is 13 residues long. The V end lost 4 bases, the J end lost 1 base, and 8 bases lay between the germline ends. Written as DNA, the CDR3 is TGTGCCAGCAGCCAGGACAGTAACTATGGCTACACCTTC. Translated: CASSQDSNYGYTF.

The gene calls are TRBV10-3 and TRBJ2-2; D gene unclear. Germline V CDR1 and CDR2: ENHRY, SYGVKD. This CDR3 region has 15 residues. The germline V and J ends were trimmed by 0 bases and 2 bases, with 7 bases remaining between them. The CDR3 region is CAISESRQNTGELFF. DNA of the CDR3: TGTGCCATCAGTGAGTCGAGACAAAACACCGGGGAGCTGTTTTTT.

V is TRBV11-3 and J is TRBJ2-3, with 10 positions matching TRBD1. This CDR3 is 15 amino acids long. Germline CDR1 and CDR2: SGHNT and YENEEA. J lost 6 bases, V lost 5 bases, and 8 bases had no gene match. CDR3 loop: CASSPRQGAVDTQYF. CDR3 DNA sequence: TGTGCCAGCAGCCCCCGACAGGGGGCGGTGGATACGCAGTATTTT.

V gene TRBV9 combines with J gene TRBJ1-6; perhaps TRBD1 as D (6 bases). The CDR3 sequence is 13 residues long. Looked up from germline, CDR1 is SGDLS and CDR2 is YYNGEE. V lost 3 bases, J lost 11 bases, and 12 bases lay in between. The CDR3 is CASSGTDVPPLHF. The CDR3 region has the DNA TGTGCCAGCAGCGGGACAGATGTTCCACCCCTCCACTTT.

This clone has just a few counts. CDR3 residues: CACSNRDRKNTEAFF. The DNA of the CDR3 is TGTGCCTGTTCAAACCGGGACAGGAAGAACACTGAAGCTTTCTTT. V usage is TRBV30 and J usage is TRBJ1-1, with 8 bases fitting TRBD1. The trim removed 6 bases at V and 1 base at J, leaving 10 bases unmatched. Germline V gene lookup returns CDR1 GTSNPN and CDR2 SVGIG (reference sequence). This CDR3 is 15 amino acids long. The full variable domain, completed using reference TRBV30 and TRBJ1-1, is SQTIHQWPATLVQPVGSPLSLECTVEGTSNPNLYWYRQAAGRGLQLLFYSVGIGQISSEVPQNLSASRPQDRQFILSSKKLLLSDSGFYLCACSNRDRKNTEAFFGQGTRLTVV.

The V and J genes are TRBV7-2 and TRBJ2-7, with 7 bases lining up with TRBD1. Germline V lookup: CDR1 SGHTA, CDR2 FQGNSA. CDR3 size: 15 residues. Trimming took 7 bases from V and 0 from J; bases not matched to a gene: 9. The CDR3: CASNPQGDLSYEQYF. The CDR3, as DNA: TGTGCCAGCAACCCCCAGGGGGACCTCTCCTACGAGCAGTACTTC.

The chain joins TRBV28 to TRBJ1-2; perhaps TRBD1 as D (6 bases). This CDR3 has 13 residues. CDR1 is MDHEN and CDR2 is SYDVKM in the germline V gene. Trimming left V 3 bases short and J 4 bases short, with 9 bases between. CDR3 bases: TGTGCCAGCAGTTTCAGGGGCGGCTATGGCTACACCTTC. It is translated as CASSFRGGYGYTF.

This chain connects TRBV5-1 to TRBJ1-6, with 10 bases fitting TRBD1. Germline V gene sequence: CDR1 SGHRS, CDR2 YFSETQ. The CDR3 is 15 amino acids. The V gene end was trimmed by 0 bases and the J gene end by 12 bases; junction bases not matched to a gene: 6. CDR3 DNA: TGCGCCAGCAGCTTGGGGGACAGGGGAGTACTACCCCTCCACTTT. This gives the protein CASSLGDRGVLPLHF.

The V call is TRBV28, the J call TRBJ1-5; TRBD1 is a possible D gene (5 bases). Per the germline V gene, CDR1 is MDHEN and CDR2 is SYDVKM. Deletions cut 3 bases from V and 6 bases from J, with 15 bases between. This CDR3 region has 15 residues. The CDR3 nucleotides are TGTGCCAGCAGTTTCGGGGGTGGTCAAATTCAGCCCCAGCATTTT. It is translated as CASSFGGGQIQPQHF.

Notes on this clone: The junction shows a germline mismatch at one end, possibly a read error. J is TRBJ2-4 and V is TRBV10-3, with 8 bases lining up with TRBD1. Germline CDR1 and CDR2: ENHRY and SYGVKD. The CDR3 spans 17 residues. This CDR3 is CAISERNGQGYKNSQYF. In DNA form, the CDR3 reads TGTGCCATCAGTGAGAGGAACGGACAGGGCTACAAAAACAGTCAGTACTTC.

In this sample, this clone turned up a few times. This rearrangement joins TRBV7-3 to TRBJ2-7; D might be TRBD1 (6 bases). The ends were cut back, 2 bases at V and 0 bases at J, with 17 bases in the middle. Germline V gene lookup returns CDR1 SGHTA and CDR2 FQGTGA. The CDR3 is 17 amino acids. The CDR3 nucleotides read TGTGCCAGCAGCTTAGGGGGCGGACCCGACAGCTCCTACGAGCAGTACTTC. As protein: CASSLGGGPDSSYEQYF.

Only a few counts were recorded for this clone. The chain has TRBV27 and TRBJ1-5; no definite D call. Trimming took off 5 bases at V and 6 bases at J, with 20 bases between the two ends. Germline CDR1 is MNHEY and CDR2 is SMNVEV (reference sequence). The CDR3 consists of 16 residues. The CDR3 DNA sequence: TGTGCCAGCAGTCCCGAGGCTAGAGGGTGGGGTCAGCCCCAGCATTTT. The encoded protein is CASSPEARGWGQPQHF.

The sample holds one count of this clone. The V call is TRBV30, the J call TRBJ2-7; 11 positions match TRBD2. Germline V lookup: CDR1 GTSNPN, CDR2 SVGIG (reference sequence). V shed 0 bases, J shed 6 bases, and the junction held 16 bases outside the gene matches. The CDR3 spans 18 residues. CDR3 amino acids: CAWSVRTSGFKSPIEQYF. Here the CDR3 DNA reads TGTGCCTGGAGTGTAAGGACTAGCGGGTTTAAGTCTCCTATCGAGCAGTACTTC.